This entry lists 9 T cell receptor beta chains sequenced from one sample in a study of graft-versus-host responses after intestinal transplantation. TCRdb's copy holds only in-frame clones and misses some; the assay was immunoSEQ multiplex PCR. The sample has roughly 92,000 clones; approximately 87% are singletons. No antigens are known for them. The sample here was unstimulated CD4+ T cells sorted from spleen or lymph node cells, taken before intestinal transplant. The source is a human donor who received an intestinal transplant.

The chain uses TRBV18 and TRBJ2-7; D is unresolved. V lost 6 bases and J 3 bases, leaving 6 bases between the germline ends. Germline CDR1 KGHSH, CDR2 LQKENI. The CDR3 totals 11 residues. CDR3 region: CASSPGYEQYF. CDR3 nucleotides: TGTGCCAGCTCCCCCGGCTACGAGCAGTACTTC.

The CDR3 loop is CASSLRQGAGYGYTF. The CDR3 DNA follows: TGTGCCAGCAGCCTCCGACAGGGAGCGGGCTATGGCTACACCTTC. The chain recombines TRBV6-4 with TRBJ1-2; 7 bases are a match to TRBD1. The V segment lost 6 bases and the J segment 4 bases; nucleotides outside the gene matches: 11. The CDR3 contains 15 residues. Germline V gives CDR1 MRHNA, CDR2 SNTAGT.

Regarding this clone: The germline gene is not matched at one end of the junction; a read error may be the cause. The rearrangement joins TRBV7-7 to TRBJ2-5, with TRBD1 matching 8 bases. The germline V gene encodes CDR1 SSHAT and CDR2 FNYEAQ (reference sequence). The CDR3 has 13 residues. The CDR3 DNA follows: TGTGCTAGCAGCCCTCGACAGGGGGAGACCCAGTACTTC. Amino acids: CASSPRQGETQYF.

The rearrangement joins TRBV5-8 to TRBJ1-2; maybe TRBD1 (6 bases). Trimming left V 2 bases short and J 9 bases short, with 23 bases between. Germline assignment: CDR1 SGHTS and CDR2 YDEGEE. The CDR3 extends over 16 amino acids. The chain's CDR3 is CASSLLDSALTMSYTF. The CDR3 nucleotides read TGTGCCAGCAGCTTACTGGACAGCGCCTTAACTATGAGCTACACCTTC.

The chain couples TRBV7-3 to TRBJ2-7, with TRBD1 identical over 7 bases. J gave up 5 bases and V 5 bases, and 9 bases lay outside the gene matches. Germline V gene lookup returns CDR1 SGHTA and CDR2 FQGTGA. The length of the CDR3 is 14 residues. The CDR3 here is CASSPRGDRDEQYF. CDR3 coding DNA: TGTGCCAGCAGCCCCCGAGGCGACAGGGACGAGCAGTACTTC.

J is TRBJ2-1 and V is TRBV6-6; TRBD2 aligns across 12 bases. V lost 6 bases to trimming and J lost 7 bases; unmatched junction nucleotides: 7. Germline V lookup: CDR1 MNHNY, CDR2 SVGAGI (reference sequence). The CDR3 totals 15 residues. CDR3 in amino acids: CASRPSGGAGNEQFF. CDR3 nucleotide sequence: TGTGCCAGCAGACCTAGCGGGGGGGCGGGAAATGAGCAGTTCTTC.

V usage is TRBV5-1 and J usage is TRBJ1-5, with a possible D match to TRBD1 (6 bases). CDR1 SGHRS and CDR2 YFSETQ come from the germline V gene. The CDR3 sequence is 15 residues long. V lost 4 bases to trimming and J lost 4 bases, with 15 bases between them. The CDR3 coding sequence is TGCGCCAGCAGCCCGGACAGCGGGACAAATCAGCCCCAGCATTTT. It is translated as CASSPDSGTNQPQHF.

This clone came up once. The CDR3 DNA is TGTGCCAGCAGCTCCACGCCCGGGACAGGGTACAATGAGCAGTTCTTC. This gives the protein CASSSTPGTGYNEQFF. The rearrangement joins TRBV7-9 to TRBJ2-1, with TRBD1 identical over 9 bases. The V gene's germline CDR1 is SEHNR and CDR2 FQNEAQ (reference sequence). V shed 4 bases, J shed 4 bases, and the junction held 8 bases outside the gene matches. This CDR3 has 16 amino acids.

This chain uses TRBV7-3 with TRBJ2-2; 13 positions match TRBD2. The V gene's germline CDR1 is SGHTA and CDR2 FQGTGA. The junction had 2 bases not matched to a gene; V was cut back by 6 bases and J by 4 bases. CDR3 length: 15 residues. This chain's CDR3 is CASRRLAGGTGELFF. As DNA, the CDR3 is TGTGCCAGCAGGCGACTAGCGGGGGGCACCGGGGAGCTGTTTTTT.